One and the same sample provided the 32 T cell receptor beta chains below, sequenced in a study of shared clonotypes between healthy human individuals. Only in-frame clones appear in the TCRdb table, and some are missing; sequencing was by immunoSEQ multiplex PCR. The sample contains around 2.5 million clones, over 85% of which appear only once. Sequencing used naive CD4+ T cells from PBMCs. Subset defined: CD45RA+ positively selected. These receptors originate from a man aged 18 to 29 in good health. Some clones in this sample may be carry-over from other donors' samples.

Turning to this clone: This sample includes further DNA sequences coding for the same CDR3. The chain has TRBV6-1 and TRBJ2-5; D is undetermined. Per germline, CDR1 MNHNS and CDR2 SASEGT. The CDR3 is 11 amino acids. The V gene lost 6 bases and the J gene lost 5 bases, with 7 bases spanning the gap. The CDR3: CASRVLETQYF. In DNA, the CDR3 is TGTGCCAGCAGGGTTCTGGAGACCCAGTACTTC.

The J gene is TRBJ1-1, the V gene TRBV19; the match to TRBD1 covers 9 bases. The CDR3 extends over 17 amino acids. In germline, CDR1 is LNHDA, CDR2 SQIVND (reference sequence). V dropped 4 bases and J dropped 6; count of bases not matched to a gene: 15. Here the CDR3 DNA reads TGTGCCAGTAGTACCCAGACAGGGGGAATACTGGGCTCTGAAGCTTTCTTT. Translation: CASSTQTGGILGSEAFF.

CDR3 bases: TGTGCCAGCAGTTTCGCAGGGGGTTACTACGAGCAGTACTTC. Translation: CASSFAGGYYEQYF. The chain has TRBV6-6 and TRBJ2-7, with 7 bases matching TRBD1. V dropped 4 bases and J dropped 3; count of bases not matched to a gene: 6. The V gene's germline CDR1 is MNHNY and CDR2 SVGAGI (reference sequence). This CDR3 spans 14 amino acids.

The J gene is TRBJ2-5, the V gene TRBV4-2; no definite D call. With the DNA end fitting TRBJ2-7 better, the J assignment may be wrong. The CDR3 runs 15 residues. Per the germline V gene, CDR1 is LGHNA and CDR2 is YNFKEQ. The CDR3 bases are TGTGCCAGCAGCCAAGATTCCGTGGCACGGGACGAGCAGTACTTC. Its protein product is CASSQDSVARDEQYF.

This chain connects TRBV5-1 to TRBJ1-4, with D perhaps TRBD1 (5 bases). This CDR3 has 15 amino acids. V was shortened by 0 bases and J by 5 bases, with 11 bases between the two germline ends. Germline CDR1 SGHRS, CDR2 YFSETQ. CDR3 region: CASSLALTDNEKLFF. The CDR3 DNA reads TGCGCCAGCAGCTTGGCTCTGACAGACAATGAAAAACTGTTTTTT.

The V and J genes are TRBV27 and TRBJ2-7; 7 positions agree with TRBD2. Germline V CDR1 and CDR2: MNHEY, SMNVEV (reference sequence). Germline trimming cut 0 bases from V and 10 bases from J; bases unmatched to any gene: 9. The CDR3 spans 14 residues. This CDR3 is CASSLSFSGILQYF. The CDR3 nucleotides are TGTGCCAGCAGTTTATCCTTCAGCGGGATCTTACAGTACTTC.

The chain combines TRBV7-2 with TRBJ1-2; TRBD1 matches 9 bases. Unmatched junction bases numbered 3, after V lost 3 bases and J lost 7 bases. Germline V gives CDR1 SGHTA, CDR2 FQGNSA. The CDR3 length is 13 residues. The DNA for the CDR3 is TGTGCCAGCAGCTTGAACAGGGGGCCTGGCTACACCTTC. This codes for CASSLNRGPGYTF.

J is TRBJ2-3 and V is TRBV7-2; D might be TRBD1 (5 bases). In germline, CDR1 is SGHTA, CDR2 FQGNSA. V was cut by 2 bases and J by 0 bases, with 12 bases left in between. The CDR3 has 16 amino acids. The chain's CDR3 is CASSLSFRASTDTQYF. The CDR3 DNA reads TGTGCCAGCAGCTTAAGTTTCAGGGCAAGCACAGATACGCAGTATTTT.

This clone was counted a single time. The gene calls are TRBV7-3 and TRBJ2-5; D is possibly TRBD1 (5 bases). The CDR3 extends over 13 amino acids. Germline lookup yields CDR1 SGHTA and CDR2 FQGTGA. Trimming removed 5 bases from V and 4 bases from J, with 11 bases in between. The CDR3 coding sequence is TGTGCCAGCAGCAGGGGAAGCTTAGAGACCCAGTACTTC. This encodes CASSRGSLETQYF.

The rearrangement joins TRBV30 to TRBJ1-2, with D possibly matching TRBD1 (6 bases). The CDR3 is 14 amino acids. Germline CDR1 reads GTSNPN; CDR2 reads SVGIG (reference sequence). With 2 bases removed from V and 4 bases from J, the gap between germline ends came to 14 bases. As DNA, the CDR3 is TGTGCCTGGAGTCTTGGGGGGGCGAGCTATGGCTACACCTTC. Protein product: CAWSLGGASYGYTF.

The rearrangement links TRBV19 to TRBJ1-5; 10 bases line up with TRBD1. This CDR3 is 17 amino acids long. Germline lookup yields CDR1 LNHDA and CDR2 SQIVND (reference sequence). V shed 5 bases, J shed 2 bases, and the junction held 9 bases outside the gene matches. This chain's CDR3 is CASSSPPGTGGNQPQHF. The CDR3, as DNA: TGTGCCAGTAGTTCCCCCCCCGGGACAGGGGGCAATCAGCCCCAGCATTTT.

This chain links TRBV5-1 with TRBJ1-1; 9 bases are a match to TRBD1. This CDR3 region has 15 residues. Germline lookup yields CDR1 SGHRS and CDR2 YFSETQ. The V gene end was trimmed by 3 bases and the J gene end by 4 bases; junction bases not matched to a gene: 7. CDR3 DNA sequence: TGCGCCAGCAGCTCAGGACAGGGGAAGGGCACTGAAGCTTTCTTT. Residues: CASSSGQGKGTEAFF.

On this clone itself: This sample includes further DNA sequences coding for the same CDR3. CDR3 protein: CASSPGTSSYEQYF. The CDR3 coding sequence is TGTGCCAGCTCTCCCGGGACTTCCTCCTACGAGCAGTACTTC. The rearrangement links TRBV18 to TRBJ2-7, with a possible D match to TRBD2 (6 bases). Trimming removed 6 bases from V and 0 bases from J, with 12 bases in between. The CDR3 covers 14 residues. Germline V gene lookup returns CDR1 KGHSH and CDR2 LQKENI. Using reference TRBV18 and TRBJ2-7 for the parts outside the CDR3, the full variable domain is NAGVMQNPRHLVRRRGQEARLRCSPMKGHSHVYWYRQLPEEGLKFMVYLQKENIIDESGMPKERFSAEFPKEGPSILRIQQVVRGDSAAYFCASSPGTSSYEQYFGPGTRLTVT.

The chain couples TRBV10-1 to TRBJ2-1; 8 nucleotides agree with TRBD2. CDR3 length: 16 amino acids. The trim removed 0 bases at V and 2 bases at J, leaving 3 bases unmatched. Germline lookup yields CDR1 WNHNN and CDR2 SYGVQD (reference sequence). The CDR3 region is CASSESGGGPYNEQFF. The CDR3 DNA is TGCGCCAGCAGTGAGTCCGGGGGGGGGCCCTACAATGAGCAGTTCTTC.

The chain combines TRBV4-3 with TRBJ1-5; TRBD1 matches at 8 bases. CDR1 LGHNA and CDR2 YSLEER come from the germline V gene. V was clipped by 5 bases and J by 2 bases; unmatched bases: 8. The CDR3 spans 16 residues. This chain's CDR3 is CASSLDLTGGNQPQHF. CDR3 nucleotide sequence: TGCGCCAGCAGCTTAGACCTGACAGGGGGCAATCAGCCCCAGCATTTT.

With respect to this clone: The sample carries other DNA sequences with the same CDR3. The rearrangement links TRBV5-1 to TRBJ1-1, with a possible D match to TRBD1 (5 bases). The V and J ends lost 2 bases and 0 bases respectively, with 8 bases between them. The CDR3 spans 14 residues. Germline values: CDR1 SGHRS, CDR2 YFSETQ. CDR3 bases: TGCGCCAGCAGCTTAGGGGTAATGAACACTGAAGCTTTCTTT. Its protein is CASSLGVMNTEAFF.

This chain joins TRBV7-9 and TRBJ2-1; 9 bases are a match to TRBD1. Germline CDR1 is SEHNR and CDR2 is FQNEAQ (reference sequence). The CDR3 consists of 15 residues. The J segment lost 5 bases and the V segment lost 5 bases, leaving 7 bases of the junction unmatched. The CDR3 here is CASSPRTGANNEQFF. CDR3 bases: TGTGCCAGCAGCCCCCGGACAGGGGCGAACAATGAGCAGTTCTTC.

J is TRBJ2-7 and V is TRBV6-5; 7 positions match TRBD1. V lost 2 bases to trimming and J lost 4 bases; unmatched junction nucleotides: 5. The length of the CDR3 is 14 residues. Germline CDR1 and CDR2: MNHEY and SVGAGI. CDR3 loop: CASSYDGQVYEQYF. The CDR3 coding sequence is TGTGCCAGCAGTTACGACGGACAGGTGTACGAGCAGTACTTC.

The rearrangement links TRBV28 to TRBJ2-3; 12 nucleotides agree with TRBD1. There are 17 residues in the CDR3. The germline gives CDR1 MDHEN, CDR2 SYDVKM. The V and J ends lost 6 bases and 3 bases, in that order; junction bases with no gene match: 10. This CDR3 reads CASSPALGQGATDTQYF. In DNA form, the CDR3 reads TGTGCCAGCAGCCCAGCCTTGGGACAGGGGGCGACAGATACGCAGTATTTT.

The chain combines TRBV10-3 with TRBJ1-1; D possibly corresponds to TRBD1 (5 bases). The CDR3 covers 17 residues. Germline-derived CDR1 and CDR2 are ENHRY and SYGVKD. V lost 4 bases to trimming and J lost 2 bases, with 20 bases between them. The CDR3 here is CAISVGQGNGKNTEAFF. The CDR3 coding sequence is TGTGCCATCAGTGTTGGTCAGGGAAACGGGAAAAACACTGAAGCTTTCTTT.

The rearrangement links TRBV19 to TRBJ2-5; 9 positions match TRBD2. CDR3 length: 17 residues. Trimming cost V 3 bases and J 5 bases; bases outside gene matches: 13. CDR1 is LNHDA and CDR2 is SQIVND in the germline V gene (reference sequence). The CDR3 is CASSIVPAGGLGETQYF. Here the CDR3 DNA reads TGTGCCAGTAGTATCGTGCCAGCGGGAGGTTTGGGGGAGACCCAGTACTTC.

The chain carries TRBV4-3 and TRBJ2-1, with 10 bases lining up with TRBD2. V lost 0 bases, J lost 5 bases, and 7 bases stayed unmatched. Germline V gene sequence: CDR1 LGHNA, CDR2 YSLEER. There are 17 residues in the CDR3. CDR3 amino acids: CASSQDRRTSGNNEQFF. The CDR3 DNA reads TGCGCCAGCAGCCAAGATCGTAGGACTAGCGGTAACAATGAGCAGTTCTTC.

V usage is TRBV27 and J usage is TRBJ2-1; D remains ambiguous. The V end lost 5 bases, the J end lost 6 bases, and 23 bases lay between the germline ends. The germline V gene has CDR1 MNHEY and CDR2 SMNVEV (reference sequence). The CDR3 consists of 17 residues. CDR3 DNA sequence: TGTGCCAGCAGTCCCCGGCGGACCACCCTAGGGATCAATGAGCAGTTCTTC. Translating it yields CASSPRRTTLGINEQFF.

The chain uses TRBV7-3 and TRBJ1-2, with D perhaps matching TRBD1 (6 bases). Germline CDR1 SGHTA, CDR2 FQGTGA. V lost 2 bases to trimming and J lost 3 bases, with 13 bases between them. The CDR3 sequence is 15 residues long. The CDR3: CASSLDMRGYYGYTF. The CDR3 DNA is TGTGCCAGCAGCTTAGATATGAGGGGGTACTATGGCTACACCTTC.

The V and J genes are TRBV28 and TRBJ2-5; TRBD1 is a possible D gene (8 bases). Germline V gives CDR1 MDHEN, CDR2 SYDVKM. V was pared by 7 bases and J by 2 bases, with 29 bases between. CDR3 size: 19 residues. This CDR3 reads CASTPGGTGPKSTQETQYF. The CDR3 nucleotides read TGTGCCAGCACCCCCGGGGGGACAGGTCCCAAGAGCACTCAAGAGACCCAGTACTTC.

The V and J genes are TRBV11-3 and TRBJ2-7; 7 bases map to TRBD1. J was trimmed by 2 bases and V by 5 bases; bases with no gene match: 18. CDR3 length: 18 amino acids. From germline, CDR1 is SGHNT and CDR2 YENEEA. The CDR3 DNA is TGTGCCAGCAGCCCCAATCCGTCCGACAGGGCTCCCGCCTACGAGCAGTACTTC. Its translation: CASSPNPSDRAPAYEQYF.

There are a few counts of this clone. This CDR3 reads CASSPTSGNYGYTF. CDR3 sequence (DNA): TGCGCCAGCAGCCCGACCAGTGGAAACTATGGCTACACCTTC. This rearrangement joins TRBV5-1 to TRBJ1-2, with D hard to call. Germline loops: CDR1 SGHRS, CDR2 YFSETQ. V lost 4 bases and J lost 2, with 12 bases in between. The CDR3 spans 14 residues.

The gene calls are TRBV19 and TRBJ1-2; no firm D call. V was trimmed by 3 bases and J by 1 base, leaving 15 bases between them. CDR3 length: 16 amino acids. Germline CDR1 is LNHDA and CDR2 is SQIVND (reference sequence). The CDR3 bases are TGTGCCAGTAGTATCGGCGCGTTGAATTTTAACTATGGCTACACCTTC. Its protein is CASSIGALNFNYGYTF.

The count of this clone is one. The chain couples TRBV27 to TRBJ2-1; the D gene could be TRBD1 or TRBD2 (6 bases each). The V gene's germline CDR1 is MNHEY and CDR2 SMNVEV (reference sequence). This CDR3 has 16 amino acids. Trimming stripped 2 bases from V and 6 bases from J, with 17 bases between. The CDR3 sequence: CASSLRRDIIGNEQFF. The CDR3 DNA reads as TGTGCCAGCAGTTTAAGGCGGGACATAATAGGCAATGAGCAGTTCTTC.

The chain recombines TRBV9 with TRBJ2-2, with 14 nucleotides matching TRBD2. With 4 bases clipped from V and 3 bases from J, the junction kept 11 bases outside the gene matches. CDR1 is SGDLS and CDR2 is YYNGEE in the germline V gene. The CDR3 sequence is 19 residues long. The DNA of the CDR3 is TGTGCCAGCAGCCCCCGCCTGGGGACTAGCGGGAGACACACCGGGGAGCTGTTTTTT. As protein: CASSPRLGTSGRHTGELFF.

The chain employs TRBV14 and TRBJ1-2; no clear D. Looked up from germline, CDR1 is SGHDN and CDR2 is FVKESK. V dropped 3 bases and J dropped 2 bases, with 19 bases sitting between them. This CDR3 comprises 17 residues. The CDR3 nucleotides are TGTGCCAGCAGCCACGTATTCCCAGCGGAGGCAAACTATGGCTACACCTTC. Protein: CASSHVFPAEANYGYTF.

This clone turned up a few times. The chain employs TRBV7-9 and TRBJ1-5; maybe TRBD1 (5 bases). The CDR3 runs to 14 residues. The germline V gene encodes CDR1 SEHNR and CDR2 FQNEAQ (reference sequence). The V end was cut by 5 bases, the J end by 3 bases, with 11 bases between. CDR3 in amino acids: CASSRTDNNQPQHF. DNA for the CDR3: TGTGCCAGCAGCCGGACGGACAACAATCAGCCCCAGCATTTT.